What follows describes a single T cell receptor (beta chain). CDR3 size: 17 residues. Germline loops: CDR1 SGHTA, CDR2 FQGNSA. The J segment lost 3 bases and the V segment lost 0 bases, leaving 8 bases of the junction unmatched. Profiled with immunoSEQ multiplex PCR; TCRdb holds only in-frame clones, not every one. The sample contains roughly 300,000 clones, around 84% of which appear only once. These data are taken from a study of blood T cell repertoires in COVID-19. This chain links TRBV7-2 with TRBJ1-5; 7 nucleotides match TRBD1. Material for sequencing was PBMCs or T cells enriched from blood (not recorded which). The TCR sequence derives from a woman between 18 and 30 years old who had recovered from COVID-19. The CDR3 coding sequence is TGTGCCAGCAGCTTAGCGTCACTAGGACAGGACAATCAGCCCCAGCATTTT. Protein sequence: CASSLASLGQDNQPQHF.